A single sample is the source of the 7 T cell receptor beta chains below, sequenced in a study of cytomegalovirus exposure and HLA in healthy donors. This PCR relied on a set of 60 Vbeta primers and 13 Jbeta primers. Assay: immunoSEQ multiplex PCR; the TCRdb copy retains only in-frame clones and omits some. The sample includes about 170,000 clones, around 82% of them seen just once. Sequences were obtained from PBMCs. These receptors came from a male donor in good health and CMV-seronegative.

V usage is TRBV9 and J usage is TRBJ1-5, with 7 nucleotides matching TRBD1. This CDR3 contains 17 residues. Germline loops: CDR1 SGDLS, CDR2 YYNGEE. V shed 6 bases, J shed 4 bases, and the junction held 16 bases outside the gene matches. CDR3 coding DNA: TGTGCCAGCATGGCATCGTGGGGGACAGCCCTTAATCAGCCCCAGCATTTT. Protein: CASMASWGTALNQPQHF.

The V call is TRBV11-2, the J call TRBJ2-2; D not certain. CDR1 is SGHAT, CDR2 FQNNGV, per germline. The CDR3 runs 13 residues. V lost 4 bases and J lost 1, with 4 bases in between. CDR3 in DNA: TGTGCCAGCAGCTCCCTGAACACCGGGGAGCTGTTTTTT. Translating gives CASSSLNTGELFF.

The CDR3 sequence is CASSRRTGVSDTQYF. The DNA for the CDR3 is TGTGCCAGCAGTCGTCGGACAGGGGTGTCAGATACGCAGTATTTT. The chain uses TRBV7-9 and TRBJ2-3, with 9 bases lining up with TRBD1. The CDR3 has 15 residues. Germline V lookup: CDR1 SEHNR, CDR2 FQNEAQ (reference sequence). V dropped 6 bases and J dropped 4; count of bases not matched to a gene: 8.

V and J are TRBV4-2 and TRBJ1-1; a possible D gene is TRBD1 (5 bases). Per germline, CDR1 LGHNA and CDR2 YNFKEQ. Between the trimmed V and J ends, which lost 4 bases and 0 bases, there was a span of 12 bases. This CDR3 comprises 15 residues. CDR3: CASSPPGLMNTEAFF. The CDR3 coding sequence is TGTGCCAGCAGCCCCCCGGGACTGATGAACACTGAAGCTTTCTTT.

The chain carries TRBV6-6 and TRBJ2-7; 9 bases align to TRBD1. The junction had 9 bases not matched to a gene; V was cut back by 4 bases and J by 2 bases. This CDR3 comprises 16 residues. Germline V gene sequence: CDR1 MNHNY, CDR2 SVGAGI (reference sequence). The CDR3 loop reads CASSSTGTGNPYEQYF. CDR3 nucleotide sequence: TGTGCCAGCAGTTCCACCGGGACAGGGAATCCCTACGAGCAGTACTTC.

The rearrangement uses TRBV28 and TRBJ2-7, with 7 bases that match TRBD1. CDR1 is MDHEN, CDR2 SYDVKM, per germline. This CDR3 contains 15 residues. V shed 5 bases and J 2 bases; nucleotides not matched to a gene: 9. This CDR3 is CASSPPMGQPYEQYF. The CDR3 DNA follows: TGTGCCAGCAGTCCGCCAATGGGACAGCCCTACGAGCAGTACTTC.

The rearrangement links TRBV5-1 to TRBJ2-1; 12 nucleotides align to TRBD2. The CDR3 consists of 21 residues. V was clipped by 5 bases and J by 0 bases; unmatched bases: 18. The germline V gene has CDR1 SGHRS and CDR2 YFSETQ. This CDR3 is CASRAGTVTSGRRGSYNEQFF. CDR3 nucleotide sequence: TGCGCCAGCAGAGCTGGGACCGTGACTAGCGGGAGAAGAGGCTCCTACAATGAGCAGTTCTTC. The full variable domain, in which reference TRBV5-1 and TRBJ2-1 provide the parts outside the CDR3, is KAGVTQTPRYLIKTRGQQVTLSCSPISGHRSVSWYQQTPGQGLQFLFEYFSETQRNKGNFPGRFSGRQFSNSRSEMNVSTLELGDSALYLCASRAGTVTSGRRGSYNEQFFGPGTRLTVL.